Shown below are 26 T cell receptor beta chains from a single sample sequenced in a study of blood T cell repertoires in COVID-19 (dated by TCRdb to 2019 to 2021). Libraries were made using the immunoSEQ multiplex PCR assay. TCRdb carries this immuneACCESS record with in-frame sequences only. Its versions omit some clonotypes, under half of them owing to an unresolved V gene in the studies checked, with the rest unexplained. This sample has roughly 30,000 clones in its table, and approximately 81% of those were observed once. The ten largest clones capture roughly a tenth of the sample. The material sequenced was peripheral blood. The receptors were sampled from a man older than 75 with active COVID-19.

The genes are TRBV5-1 and TRBJ2-3, with 9 positions matching TRBD2. The germline V gene encodes CDR1 SGHRS and CDR2 YFSETQ. Trimming cost V 6 bases and J 0 bases; bases outside gene matches: 5. The CDR3 spans 15 residues. CDR3 region: CASTPSGESTDTQYF. The CDR3 DNA is TGCGCCAGCACCCCTAGCGGGGAGAGCACAGATACGCAGTATTTT.

This chain connects TRBV14 to TRBJ1-6; 9 bases align to TRBD1. Germline lookup yields CDR1 SGHDN and CDR2 FVKESK. V was clipped by 4 bases and J by 9 bases; unmatched bases: 4. The CDR3 has 14 amino acids. CDR3 sequence reads: CASSRDRAVSPLHF. CDR3 sequence (DNA): TGTGCCAGCAGCCGGGACAGGGCGGTTTCACCCCTCCACTTT.

This clone was recorded only once. This rearrangement joins TRBV5-1 to TRBJ1-6; TRBD1 aligns across 7 bases. Trimming removed 4 bases from V and 9 bases from J; junction bases left unmatched: 10. The CDR3 is made up of 15 amino acids. Germline values: CDR1 SGHRS, CDR2 YFSETQ. CDR3 in DNA: TGCGCCAGCAGCGGTATGGCGTCAGGGGGTTCACCCCTCCACTTT. Translated: CASSGMASGGSPLHF. The variable domain in full, completed from reference TRBV5-1 and TRBJ1-6, reads KAGVTQTPRYLIKTRGQQVTLSCSPISGHRSVSWYQQTPGQGLQFLFEYFSETQRNKGNFPGRFSGRQFSNSRSEMNVSTLELGDSALYLCASSGMASGGSPLHFGNGTRLTVT.

The chain recombines TRBV20-1 with TRBJ2-7, with 8 bases aligning to TRBD1. This CDR3 has 13 residues. Unmatched junction bases numbered 7, after V lost 3 bases and J lost 6 bases. Germline values: CDR1 DFQATT, CDR2 SNEGSKA (reference sequence). The CDR3 DNA reads as TGCAGTGCTAGTCAGGGGACAGGAGTCGAGCAGTACTTC. This encodes CSASQGTGVEQYF.

This clone appeared once. The chain employs TRBV4-1 and TRBJ1-2; the D gene is possibly TRBD1 (6 bases). Germline loops: CDR1 MGHRA, CDR2 YSYEKL. V was shortened by 4 bases and J by 5 bases, with 14 bases between the two germline ends. The CDR3 is 14 residues long. Here the CDR3 reads CASSPRAGEYGYTF. In DNA, the CDR3 is TGCGCCAGCAGCCCCCGGGCAGGGGAATATGGCTACACCTTC.

This chain links TRBV5-1 with TRBJ2-7, with TRBD1 matching over 8 bases. The CDR3 has 16 residues. The germline CDR1 and CDR2 sequences are SGHRS and YFSETQ. V shed 2 bases and J 1 base; nucleotides not matched to a gene: 8. The CDR3 nucleotides read TGCGCCAGCAGCTTTACTACAGGGGGAGGTTCCTACGAGCAGTACTTC. Its translation is CASSFTTGGGSYEQYF.

This clone is a singleton in its sample. The genes are TRBV7-9 and TRBJ1-1; D is undetermined. V gave up 1 base and J gave up 4 bases, with 10 bases separating them. The CDR3 loop spans 14 amino acids. Germline V gene lookup returns CDR1 SEHNR and CDR2 FQNEAQ (reference sequence). CDR3 DNA: TGTGCCAGCAGCTTAGATTTAGGGAGCACTGAAGCTTTCTTT. As protein: CASSLDLGSTEAFF.

This clone came up once. V gene TRBV6-1 combines with J gene TRBJ1-6, with D possibly matching TRBD1 (5 bases). The ends were cut back, 2 bases at V and 2 bases at J, with 10 bases in the middle. The CDR3 is 16 amino acids. CDR1 is MNHNS and CDR2 is SASEGT in the germline V gene. CDR3: CASSEQVRAYNSPLHF. The CDR3 coding sequence is TGTGCCAGCAGTGAACAGGTCAGGGCCTATAATTCACCCCTCCACTTT.

This clone showed up just once. The V call is TRBV6-5, the J call TRBJ2-7; 8 bases match TRBD1. This CDR3 region has 15 residues. Germline loops: CDR1 MNHEY, CDR2 SVGAGI. V lost 2 bases to trimming and J lost 4 bases; unmatched junction nucleotides: 7. The CDR3 sequence: CASSYTRTGTYEQYF. The CDR3 DNA sequence: TGTGCCAGCAGTTACACAAGGACAGGGACGTACGAGCAGTACTTC.

The CDR3 loop is CASSRQNSNQPQHF. CDR3 coding DNA: TGTGCCAGCAGTCGACAGAATAGCAATCAGCCCCAGCATTTT. This rearrangement joins TRBV2 to TRBJ1-5, with a tentative D call TRBD1 (5 bases). V dropped 5 bases and J dropped 0 bases, with 8 bases sitting between them. This CDR3 is built from 14 residues. Looked up from germline, CDR1 is SNHLY and CDR2 is FYNNEI.

The chain joins TRBV5-1 to TRBJ2-7; tentative D call: TRBD1 (7 bases). The CDR3 spans 14 residues. The germline gives CDR1 SGHRS, CDR2 YFSETQ. V dropped 4 bases and J dropped 4 bases, with 15 bases sitting between them. CDR3 DNA sequence: TGCGCCAGCAGCCTCGGCAGGGGGGAATACGAGCAGTACTTC. This codes for CASSLGRGEYEQYF.

The chain has TRBV20-1 and TRBJ2-3, with D perhaps matching TRBD1 (6 bases). The germline CDR1 and CDR2 sequences are DFQATT and SNEGSKA (reference sequence). V lost 3 bases and J 1 base, leaving 14 bases between the germline ends. The CDR3 length is 15 residues. Here the CDR3 reads CSASDPSGGTDTQYF. CDR3 nucleotide sequence: TGCAGTGCTAGTGATCCGTCAGGGGGCACAGATACGCAGTATTTT.

The chain couples TRBV5-6 to TRBJ1-1; D is undetermined. The V and J ends lost 4 bases and 0 bases respectively, with 10 bases between them. The germline V gene encodes CDR1 SGHDT and CDR2 YYEEEE. This CDR3 has 14 residues. The CDR3 coding sequence is TGTGCCAGCAGCCCAGGAAAATTGAACACTGAAGCTTTCTTT. Translation: CASSPGKLNTEAFF.

This clone was picked up a small number of times. The rearrangement uses TRBV6-1 and TRBJ2-7; D not certain. Germline CDR1 and CDR2: MNHNS and SASEGT. The CDR3 length is 14 residues. Trimming cost V 2 bases and J 0 bases, with 8 bases left between them. The CDR3 spells CASSEWNSSYEQYF. The CDR3 region has the DNA TGTGCCAGCAGTGAATGGAACAGCTCCTACGAGCAGTACTTC.

This rearrangement joins TRBV18 to TRBJ1-1; D may be TRBD1 (6 bases). V was trimmed by 4 bases and J by 1 base, leaving 7 bases between them. The CDR3 is 13 amino acids. Germline V gene sequence: CDR1 KGHSH, CDR2 LQKENI. CDR3 region: CASSLGGNTEAFF. In DNA form, the CDR3 reads TGTGCCAGCTCACTAGGGGGGAACACTGAAGCTTTCTTT.

CDR3 in amino acids: CASSPITGYPYEQYF. CDR3 coding DNA: TGTGCCAGCAGCCCGATAACAGGGTACCCCTACGAGCAGTACTTC. The genes are TRBV7-9 and TRBJ2-7; D is perhaps TRBD1 (6 bases). V lost 5 bases to trimming and J lost 2 bases, with 16 bases between them. Germline CDR1 SEHNR, CDR2 FQNEAQ (reference sequence). The CDR3 extends over 15 amino acids.

The chain joins TRBV5-8 to TRBJ1-6, with 8 nucleotides matching TRBD1. The length of the CDR3 is 15 residues. V trimming: 2 bases; J trimming: 10 bases; junction bases outside the gene matches: 8. The germline V gene has CDR1 SGHTS and CDR2 YDEGEE. CDR3 residues: CASSLGQGSASPLHF. The CDR3, as DNA: TGTGCCAGCAGCTTAGGACAGGGTTCGGCCTCACCCCTCCACTTT. The full variable domain, with the rest looked up from reference TRBV5-8 and TRBJ1-6, is EAGVTQSPTHLIKTRGQQATLRCSPISGHTSVYWYQQALGLGLQFLLWYDEGEERNRGNFPPRFSGRQFPNYSSELNVNALELEDSALYLCASSLGQGSASPLHFGNGTRLTVT.

This sequence joins TRBV5-4 and TRBJ2-7, with TRBD2 as a possible D gene (7 bases). The CDR3 totals 13 residues. Germline CDR1 reads SGHNT; CDR2 reads YYREEE (reference sequence). V was shortened by 4 bases and J by 3 bases, with 11 bases between the two germline ends. CDR3 coding DNA: TGTGCCAGCAGCGGGGGGGCGGGCTACGAGCAGTACTTC. The encoded protein is CASSGGAGYEQYF. Complete variable domain (other parts from reference TRBV5-4 and TRBJ2-7): ETGVTQSPTHLIKTRGQQVTLRCSSQSGHNTVSWYQQALGQGPQFIFQYYREEENGRGNFPPRFSGLQFPNYSSELNVNALELDDSALYLCASSGGAGYEQYFGPGTRLTVT.

The chain uses TRBV6-5 and TRBJ2-1, with TRBD2 as a possible D gene (7 bases). The ends were cut back, 0 bases at V and 7 bases at J, with 13 bases in the middle. This CDR3 has 15 amino acids. Germline CDR1 is MNHEY and CDR2 is SVGAGI. The CDR3 nucleotides are TGTGCCAGCAGTTACTCGGGGGGGCCGGTGAATGAGCAGTTCTTC. As protein: CASSYSGGPVNEQFF.

V and J are TRBV5-1 and TRBJ2-5; D perhaps matches TRBD2 (6 bases). The V and J ends lost 1 base and 6 bases respectively, with 13 bases between them. Germline values: CDR1 SGHRS, CDR2 YFSETQ. This CDR3 region has 14 residues. The CDR3 protein is CASSLSSGRQTQYF. CDR3 coding DNA: TGCGCCAGCAGCTTGAGTAGCGGCCGTCAGACCCAGTACTTC.

The V call is TRBV5-5, the J call TRBJ2-7; D uncertain. V dropped 1 base and J dropped 2 bases, with 4 bases sitting between them. The germline gives CDR1 SGHKS, CDR2 YYEKEE (reference sequence). The CDR3 has 12 amino acids. CDR3 residues: CASSLSTYEQYF. CDR3 bases: TGTGCCAGCAGCTTGTCCACCTACGAGCAGTACTTC. The entire variable domain, with the rest obtained from reference TRBV5-5 and TRBJ2-7, is as follows: DAGVTQSPTHLIKTRGQQVTLRCSPISGHKSVSWYQQVLGQGPQFIFQYYEKEERGRGNFPDRFSARQFPNYSSELNVNALLLGDSALYLCASSLSTYEQYFGPGTRLTVT.

This clone was observed once. The genes are TRBV3-1 (or the pseudogene TRBV3-2) and TRBJ2-1; 10 bases agree with TRBD1. V dropped 5 bases and J dropped 5; count of bases not matched to a gene: 9. Germline loops: CDR1 LGHDT, CDR2 YNNKEL (reference sequence). This CDR3 is built from 16 residues. The chain's CDR3 is CASSNPTGGAHNEQFF. CDR3 in DNA: TGTGCCAGCAGCAACCCGACAGGGGGCGCCCACAATGAGCAGTTCTTC.

The V call is TRBV29-1, the J call TRBJ1-5; 7 bases agree with TRBD1. This CDR3 has 14 residues. Losses at the gene ends were 6 bases for V and 2 bases for J; bases not matched to a gene: 7. Germline V gene lookup returns CDR1 SQVTM and CDR2 ANQGSEA. The CDR3 nucleotides read TGCAGCGTCGAGACAGGGTATGGCAATCAGCCCCAGCATTTT. It codes for CSVETGYGNQPQHF.

The chain links TRBV6-6 to TRBJ2-3; 10 nucleotides line up with TRBD2. V lost 5 bases to trimming and J lost 1 base; unmatched junction nucleotides: 15. CDR1 is MNHNY and CDR2 is SVGAGI in the germline V gene (reference sequence). This CDR3 is built from 19 residues. CDR3 sequence (DNA): TGTGCCAGCAGTCCGACTCGGGATAGCGGGGGGCTCCGCACAGATACGCAGTATTTT. Translation: CASSPTRDSGGLRTDTQYF.

The chain has TRBV19 and TRBJ2-2; 9 bases are a match to TRBD1. V lost 5 bases, J lost 4 bases, and 11 bases stayed unmatched. Germline V lookup: CDR1 LNHDA, CDR2 SQIVND (reference sequence). This CDR3 has 17 residues. The CDR3 sequence is CASSGSQDRGVTGELFF. Written as DNA, the CDR3 is TGTGCCAGTAGTGGCAGCCAGGACAGGGGAGTCACCGGGGAGCTGTTTTTT.

The chain combines TRBV29-1 with TRBJ2-2; 9 nucleotides agree with TRBD1. V shed 4 bases, J shed 5 bases, and the junction held 5 bases outside the gene matches. The CDR3 has 14 residues. Germline V gene sequence: CDR1 SQVTM, CDR2 ANQGSEA. This chain's CDR3 is CSVGGQGITGELFF. Written as DNA, the CDR3 is TGCAGCGTTGGGGGACAGGGAATTACCGGGGAGCTGTTTTTT.